Included here is one T cell receptor (beta chain) sequence, with context. Its antigen is as yet unknown. These data are taken from a study of OX40 agonist ivuxolimab in advanced cancers. About the study: Ivuxolimab, an agonistic anti-OX40 (CD134) antibody, was given to patients. Enrolled patients in dose escalation had cancers that were hepatocellular carcinoma, melanoma, renal cell or head and neck cancer.

CDR3 size: 18 residues. Germline values: CDR1 MNHNS, CDR2 SASEGT. V shed 3 bases, J shed 3 bases, and the junction held 12 bases outside the gene matches. Generated by immunoSEQ multiplex PCR, the TCRdb table keeps only in-frame clones and is missing some. The sample contains about 77,000 clones, approximately 81% of which appear only once. Patients were excluded for autoimmune disease history or systemic immunosuppression. Points from the study as a whole: Expanded clones tended on average to be more numerous among CD8+ T cells than CD4+.

This specimen was CD4+ or CD8+ T cells sorted from blood, taken in a trial of the OX40 agonist ivuxolimab. The V and J genes are TRBV6-1 and TRBJ2-3; 10 bases align to TRBD2. The TCR sequence derives from an adult with an advanced solid tumor such as melanoma, head and neck, liver or kidney cancer. In nucleotides, the CDR3 is TGTGCCAGCAGTGACCCAAAAACTCTAGCGGGAGAGACAGATACGCAGTATTTT. Residues: CASSDPKTLAGETDTQYF.